Following are 12 T cell receptor beta chains from one sample sequenced in a study of blood T cell repertoires in COVID-19. Assay used: immunoSEQ multiplex PCR; TCRdb lists only in-frame clones, some missing. The sample carries 85,000 to 100,000 clones, about 80% recorded once. Sequencing input: peripheral blood. These receptors were obtained from a human donor in a cohort sampled during active COVID-19.

V usage is TRBV9 and J usage is TRBJ2-4, with D perhaps matching TRBD2 (7 bases). In germline, CDR1 is SGDLS, CDR2 YYNGEE. The CDR3 has 14 amino acids. Trimming pared 3 bases from V and 5 bases from J, leaving 12 bases between. CDR3 sequence reads: CASSAGGPENIQYF. The DNA for the CDR3 is TGTGCCAGCAGCGCCGGGGGGCCCGAAAACATTCAGTACTTC.

This chain connects TRBV11-2 to TRBJ2-5; 8 bases are a match to TRBD1. Germline CDR1 is SGHAT and CDR2 is FQNNGV. V shed 5 bases and J 5 bases; nucleotides not matched to a gene: 10. The CDR3 is 15 amino acids. The CDR3 region has the DNA TGTGCCAGCAGCAGTGGGGACAGGCTCAGCGAGACCCAGTACTTC. The encoded protein is CASSSGDRLSETQYF.

This clone came up once. The rearrangement uses TRBV12-3 or TRBV12-4 and TRBJ1-2, with D unresolved. With 3 bases removed from V and 4 bases from J, the gap between germline ends came to 9 bases. The CDR3 loop spans 13 amino acids. The CDR3 DNA is TGTGCCAGCAGTTTGGCAGTTGGCTATGGCTACACCTTC. It encodes CASSLAVGYGYTF.

The chain recombines TRBV28 with TRBJ1-1, with 7 bases matching TRBD1. The length of the CDR3 is 18 residues. The germline V gene encodes CDR1 MDHEN and CDR2 SYDVKM. The trim removed 3 bases at V and 6 bases at J, leaving 19 bases unmatched. The CDR3 protein is CASSLVLTAGTVNAEAFF. CDR3 nucleotide sequence: TGTGCCAGCAGTTTGGTACTTACGGCCGGGACAGTAAACGCTGAAGCTTTCTTT.

The chain combines TRBV6-1 with TRBJ1-3; no firm D call. There are 15 residues in the CDR3. Per the germline V gene, CDR1 is MNHNS and CDR2 is SASEGT. V shed 1 base and J shed 0 bases, with 7 bases lying between them. The CDR3 DNA follows: TGTGCCAGCAGTGAAGGGCAGGTCTCTGGAAACACCATATATTTT. Translated: CASSEGQVSGNTIYF.

The rearrangement links TRBV5-1 to TRBJ2-7, with D possibly TRBD1 on 7 matching bases. Between the trimmed V and J ends, which lost 3 bases and 3 bases, there was a span of 22 bases. In germline, CDR1 is SGHRS, CDR2 YFSETQ. The CDR3 sequence is 17 residues long. This chain's CDR3 is CASSWGAGGVSSYEQYF. The CDR3 bases are TGCGCCAGCAGCTGGGGGGCAGGGGGAGTTAGCAGCTACGAGCAGTACTTC.

The rearrangement links TRBV5-1 to TRBJ2-1, with 7 bases matching TRBD1. Germline V lookup: CDR1 SGHRS, CDR2 YFSETQ. V lost 4 bases to trimming and J lost 7 bases; unmatched junction nucleotides: 8. This CDR3 has 14 amino acids. CDR3 sequence reads: CASSIPGQTNEQFF. The CDR3 DNA follows: TGCGCCAGCAGCATACCGGGACAGACGAATGAGCAGTTCTTC.

The table lists this clone with a few counts. The chain recombines TRBV7-2 with TRBJ1-6, with a weak D call TRBD1 (6 bases). This CDR3 spans 19 amino acids. V lost 0 bases and J 7 bases, leaving 22 bases between the germline ends. Germline V gives CDR1 SGHTA, CDR2 FQGNSA. The CDR3 loop reads CASSLAGVRYRGGNSPLHF. The DNA for the CDR3 is TGTGCCAGCAGCTTAGCCGGGGTTCGATACAGAGGGGGAAATTCACCCCTCCACTTT.

The V and J genes are TRBV28 and TRBJ2-2, with D perhaps TRBD2 (5 bases). This CDR3 has 14 amino acids. V was clipped by 6 bases and J by 1 base, with 9 bases between them. Germline CDR1 is MDHEN and CDR2 is SYDVKM. This chain's CDR3 is CASRSGGNTGELFF. DNA for the CDR3: TGTGCCAGCAGGAGCGGAGGGAACACCGGGGAGCTGTTTTTT. The full variable domain, completed using reference TRBV28 and TRBJ2-2, is DVKVTQSSRYLVKRTGEKVFLECVQDMDHENMFWYRQDPGLGLRLIYFSYDVKMKEKGDIPEGYSVSREKKERFSLILESASTNQTSMYLCASRSGGNTGELFFGEGSRLTVL.

The chain employs TRBV3-1 (or the pseudogene TRBV3-2) and TRBJ1-2; 8 bases are shared with TRBD1. Trimming took 1 base from V and 5 from J; bases not matched to a gene: 6. The CDR3 length is 15 residues. The germline V gene has CDR1 LGHDT and CDR2 YNNKEL (reference sequence). The CDR3 sequence is CASSQAYGTGYGYTF. CDR3 coding DNA: TGTGCCAGCAGCCAAGCCTACGGGACAGGATATGGCTACACCTTC.

This chain uses TRBV12-5 with TRBJ1-2; 9 bases are a match to TRBD1. Trimming at V came to 2 bases and at J to 7 bases, leaving 8 bases not matched to a gene. The CDR3 length is 15 residues. The germline V gene has CDR1 LGHNT and CDR2 FRNRAP. CDR3 amino acids: CASGLLLTGGSGYTF. CDR3 nucleotides: TGTGCTAGTGGTTTGCTCCTGACAGGGGGAAGTGGCTACACCTTC.

The rearrangement joins TRBV6-5 to TRBJ1-1, with D unclear. CDR1 and CDR2 (germline): MNHEY, SVGAGI. Trimming stripped 6 bases from V and 7 bases from J, with 9 bases between. The CDR3 is 11 residues long. CDR3 sequence (DNA): TGTGCCAGCAGACGACAAGTTGAAGCTTTCTTT. Its translation: CASRRQVEAFF.